This T cell receptor beta chain was recovered during a study of blood T cell repertoires in COVID-19 (dated by TCRdb to about 2020). Study-level background: Collaborator samples came from the United States, Italy and Spain and covered acute and convalescent phases of COVID-19. The prospective study material was composed of cDNA or gDNA derived from T cells, B-cell-depleted T cells, or PBMCs. Subjects who had been exposed to COVID-19, were actively infected with it, or had recovered from it provided the deeply sampled blood TCRbeta repertoires that made up the dataset. The repertoires were released in a freely available public database intended as a resource for research on the immune response to SARS-CoV-2. The samples were drawn from two sources: the first 160 participants of the ongoing ImmuneRACE study, and 1,000 to 1,500 subjects contributed by 6 global collaborators. The sample metadata nearly always contained a de-identified subject ID, COVID-19 status, age in years and sex. Where available, HLA class I and class II types were obtained from metadata supplied by the sample provider rather than from assay-based typing.

The CDR3, cysteine through phenylalanine, is 15 amino acids long. Here the CDR3 DNA is all that survives: 45 bases in frame from base 1. The V end gives up 3 bases and the J end 8 bases, leaving 7 bases in the junction not matched to a gene. From the germline V gene (reference sequence), CDR1 is DFQATT and CDR2 is SNEGSKA. The immunoSEQ Assay, a bias-controlled multiplex PCR, was used to amplify TCRbeta CDR3 regions from genomic DNA. The source study handled its data this way. Nucleated cell counts per sample were estimated from amplification of reference gene primers within the assay. To quantify the absolute abundance of each unique TCRbeta CDR3 rearrangement, sequence reads were collapsed and filtered. For each sample, productive Simpson clonality was calculated as the square root of Simpson's diversity index across productive rearrangements. Sourced from immuneACCESS, this table was stored by TCRdb with only in-frame sequences that have V and J called. A share of the clones is absent; for the studies checked, an unresolved V gene accounts for under half, and the remainder has no known explanation. V and J calls and clone size are given by that table; D and trimming were obtained from the DNA. This sample comprises about 310,000 clones, roughly 89% of them detected only once. The ten largest clonotypes hold around 9% of the sample.

Notes on this clone: No antigen is known for it. There are no base qualities to consult, and no much larger clone falls within one base.

What the research found in general, with its limitations: The amount of clinical and demographic metadata varied by source and participant and was provided uncurated.

In the prospective study, participants were roughly 18 to 100 years old, resided in approximately 25 geographic areas of the United States, and were enrolled through a virtual design. In the prospective study, participants were assigned to cohorts based on the clinical history participants reported in a screening survey and a study questionnaire. ImmuneRACE Cohort 3 recovered participants were defined by two consecutive negative NP/OP PCR tests, healthcare professional clearance, or symptom resolution. Mobile phlebotomists in the prospective study collected whole blood, serum and a nasopharyngeal or oropharyngeal swab from every participant. Prospective study participants could optionally give additional blood draws and questionnaires over an approximately two-month period. Before DNA extraction, blood samples from the prospective study were shipped at room temperature or frozen.

The material sequenced was PBMCs or T cells enriched from blood (not recorded which). This clonotype was obtained from a woman aged 18-35 years who had recovered from COVID-19. Here the chain combines TRBV20-1 and TRBJ1-6, with 10 bases matching TRBD1. This receptor has the CDR3 CSASEGQGFYSPLHF. The nucleotides are TGCAGTGCTAGTGAGGGACAGGGGTTTTATTCACCCCTCCACTTT.